What follows describes a single T cell receptor beta chain. The assay was immunoSEQ multiplex PCR, and TCRdb's table has in-frame clones only and misses some. In the table there are about 73,000 clones, about nine tenths of which are singletons. The record originates from a study of OX40 agonist ivuxolimab in advanced cancers. Study information: Antecedent anti-PD-1, anti-PD-L1 or anti-CTLA-4 therapy was permissible, with about 39% having received some.

The germline gives CDR1 SGHNT, CDR2 YENEEA. The CDR3 is 15 residues long. V lost 3 bases and J lost 4, with 16 bases in between. The specimen comprised CD4+ or CD8+ T cells sorted from blood, sampled in a trial of the OX40 agonist ivuxolimab. The chain carries TRBV11-3 and TRBJ2-7; no clear D gene. The clonotype was recovered from an adult with an advanced solid tumor such as melanoma, head and neck, liver or kidney cancer. The CDR3 nucleotides are TGTGCCAGCAGCTTTTTACGGAGATCGTTTTACGAGCAGTACTTC. This translates into CASSFLRRSFYEQYF. Filled out from reference TRBV11-3 and TRBJ2-7, the complete variable domain reads EAGVVQSPRYKIIEKKQPVAFWCNPISGHNTLYWYLQNLGQGPELLIRYENEEAVDDSQLPKDRFSAERLKGVDSTLKIQPAELGDSAVYLCASSFLRRSFYEQYFGPGTRLTVT.